This T cell receptor beta chain derives from a study of shared clonotypes between healthy human individuals. V lost 3 bases and J lost 3, with 21 bases in between. Germline CDR1 SGDLS, CDR2 YYNGEE. The CDR3 length is 18 residues. TCRdb keeps only in-frame clones here, not all; method: immunoSEQ multiplex PCR. The data contain millions of clones, approximately 95% of them singletons. V is TRBV9 and J is TRBJ2-2; D is possibly TRBD2 (5 bases). Sequencing was done on a sample of naive CD4+ T cells sorted from blood. The subset was: CD45RA+ positively selected. The origin of this receptor is a young man in good health. This CDR3 reads CASSAPGPVKEDTGELFF. The CDR3 DNA reads as TGTGCCAGCAGCGCGCCAGGTCCGGTTAAGGAGGACACCGGGGAGCTGTTTTTT.